The rows below give T cell receptor beta chains drawn from one sample of a study of blood T cell repertoires in COVID-19. Clones were sequenced by immunoSEQ multiplex PCR, and TCRdb holds only the in-frame ones, with some missing. The table has roughly 390,000 clones, approximately 89% seen once. Sequencing was performed on peripheral blood. The receptors come from a woman aged 30 to 39 with COVID-19, enrolled during active disease. Each CDR3 is given with its conserved first and last residue. A D gene is named only where the DNA matches it firmly. The size field is filled for only some rows; it gives once, few, many or a size class.

>TRBV28|few|TRBJ2-3|TRBD2
TGTGCCAGCAAACTGACTAGCGGGAGGGCCCGATATACGCAGTATTTT
CASKLTSGRARYTQYF
>TRBV24-1|.|TRBJ2-5|TRBD2
TGTGCCACCAGTGATTCATCGAGGGCGGGAGGGCGAGAGACCCAGTACTTC
CATSDSSRAGGRETQYF
>TRBV24-1|.|TRBJ1-1|.
TGTGCCACCAGTGACCCGGACAGCTTGGAAGCTTTCTTT
CATSDPDSLEAFF
>TRBV2|once|TRBJ2-3|TRBD1
TGTGCCAGCCGGGACAGGGTATCAGATACGCAGTATTTT
CASRDRVSDTQYF
>TRBV6-5|.|TRBJ2-7|.
TGTGCCAGCAGTTACTCGGCCGGACTACCGAACCGCGAGCAGTACTTC
CASSYSAGLPNREQYF
>TRBV19|.|TRBJ2-6|.
TGTGCCAGTAGTATCGGACTTACTGGGGCCAACGTCCTGACTTTC
CASSIGLTGANVLTF
>TRBV7-6|.|TRBJ2-7|.
TGTGCCAGCAGCCCCCTAGCAGTTTACGGCGAGCAGTACTTC
CASSPLAVYGEQYF
>TRBV19|.|TRBJ1-1|.
TGTGCCAGTAGGACCGGGATGTTTGAAGCTTTCTTT
CASRTGMFEAFF
>TRBV12-3/TRBV12-4|.|TRBJ2-5|.
TGTGCCAGCAGTCGACAGCACCGGGAGACCCAGTACTTC
CASSRQHRETQYF
>TRBV6-4|once|TRBJ1-5|TRBD1
TGTGCCAGCAGTGCAGGGGGCGCCCAGCCCCAGCATTTT
CASSAGGAQPQHF
>TRBV19|.|TRBJ2-3|.
TGTGCCACCCAAAACGCGGCGGATACGCAGTATTTT
CATQNAADTQYF
>TRBV9|once|TRBJ1-1|TRBD1
TGTGCCAGCAGCGTAGCGACAGGGAGCACTGAAGCTTTCTTT
CASSVATGSTEAFF
>TRBV28|.|TRBJ2-3|TRBD2
TGTGCCAGCAGTTTTCACGGGAGGGACGCACGCACAGATACGCAGTATTTT
CASSFHGRDARTDTQYF
>TRBV6-5|.|TRBJ1-3|TRBD1
TGTGCCAGTAGACAGGGGAGAAACACCATATATTTT
CASRQGRNTIYF
>TRBV4-1|few|TRBJ1-5|.
TGCGCCAGCAGCCAAGTCGAGAACAGCAATCAGCCCCAGCATTTT
CASSQVENSNQPQHF
>TRBV24-1|.|TRBJ2-5|TRBD1
TGTGCCACCAGTCACGGGACAGTATACCAAGAGACCCAGTACTTC
CATSHGTVYQETQYF
>TRBV5-1|.|TRBJ2-1|.
TGCGCCAGCAGCTTGGCTCTCGACAATGAGCAGTTCTTC
CASSLALDNEQFF
>TRBV2|many|TRBJ2-3|.
TGTGCCAGCCTCCCCACAAGCACAGATACGCAGTATTTT
CASLPTSTDTQYF
>TRBV28|.|TRBJ2-3|TRBD1
TGTGCCAGCAGACGGGACAGGGCAAGAAACACAGATACGCAGTATTTT
CASRRDRARNTDTQYF
>TRBV9|.|TRBJ2-3|TRBD2
TGTGCCAGCAGCGAGGGACTAGCGGGAGGGACCGCAGATACGCAGTATTTT
CASSEGLAGGTADTQYF
>TRBV19|.|TRBJ2-1|.
TGTGCCAGTACTGGAAGGGGCGAGAATGAGCAGTTCTTC
CASTGRGENEQFF
>TRBV5-1|few|TRBJ2-7|.
TGCGCCAGCAGCCCCCTCGGCAGGGCTAAGTCCTACGAGCAGTACTTC
CASSPLGRAKSYEQYF
>TRBV30|.|TRBJ2-3|TRBD2
TGTGCCTGGAGTGTAGTTTCTAGCGGGAGGGATACGCAGTATTTT
CAWSVVSSGRDTQYF
>TRBV14|.|TRBJ2-5|.
TGTGCCAGCAGCCAAGGAGGGAAAGAGACCCAGTACTTC
CASSQGGKETQYF
>TRBV3-1/TRBV3-2|.|TRBJ1-2|TRBD1
TGTGCCAGCAGCCGGCAGGGGGCTCGCTACACCTTC
CASSRQGARYTF
>TRBV20-1|.|TRBJ2-7|.
TGCAGTGCTAGTAGGGGCTTCGAGCAGTACTTC
CSASRGFEQYF
>TRBV4-3|.|TRBJ2-3|.
TGCGCCAGCAGCCCCGGGTGGGGGGAGTACATAGATACGCAGTATTTT
CASSPGWGEYIDTQYF
>TRBV5-1|.|TRBJ2-7|.
TGCGCCAGCAGCTTAGAGGCTGTGGACACCCAACCTTCTAAGTACTTC
CASSLEAVDTQPSKYF
>TRBV5-4|.|TRBJ1-1|.
TGTGCCAGCAGCGGGACTGGACTACCGAACACTGAAGCTTTCTTT
CASSGTGLPNTEAFF
>TRBV30|.|TRBJ2-3|TRBD1
TGTGCCTGCGGAGGGGGACAGGGTACAGATACGCAGTATTTT
CACGGGQGTDTQYF
>TRBV7-9|.|TRBJ2-5|TRBD2
TGTGCCAGCAGCTCGACTGCGCCGCGGGAGATCGGAGAGACCCAGTACTTC
CASSSTAPREIGETQYF
>TRBV7-8|.|TRBJ2-7|.
TGTGCCAGCAGCTTAATTCCAGGGGATTACGAGCAGTACTTC
CASSLIPGDYEQYF
>TRBV5-1|.|TRBJ1-1|.
TGCGCCAGCAGCTTGGAGGGGGGAGGGTTTGGAGCTTTCTTT
CASSLEGGGFGAFF
>TRBV14|.|TRBJ2-3|TRBD1
TGTGCCAGCAGCCAAATTGGGACAGGCACAGATACGCAGTATTTT
CASSQIGTGTDTQYF
>TRBV11-3|.|TRBJ2-1|.
TGTGCCAGCAGCTTACAAGCCGGTTCCTACAATGAGCAGTTCTTC
CASSLQAGSYNEQFF
>TRBV4-1|once|TRBJ2-1|TRBD2
TGCGCCAGCAGCCGGGAGGGCCGGGGGGATGAGCAGTTCTTC
CASSREGRGDEQFF
>TRBV29-1|few|TRBJ1-2|TRBD1
TGCAGCCTCTGGACAGGGGGTGGCTACACCTTC
CSLWTGGGYTF
>TRBV5-6|.|TRBJ2-1|TRBD2
TGTGCCAGCAGCTTGGAGTTAGCGGGAGTGGTTTACAATGAGCAGTTCTTC
CASSLELAGVVYNEQFF
>TRBV29-1|.|TRBJ2-1|.
TGCAGCGTTGAAGGTGCGGGATCCTACAATGAGCAGTTCTTC
CSVEGAGSYNEQFF
>TRBV28|.|TRBJ2-3|.
TGTGCCAGCAGTTTAGACCAGGGTAGCACAGATACGCAGTATTTT
CASSLDQGSTDTQYF
>TRBV27|.|TRBJ2-3|.
TGTGCCAGCAGTTTAGGCGGGCTCCTCACAGATACGCAGTATTTT
CASSLGGLLTDTQYF
>TRBV7-2|.|TRBJ1-1|.
TGTGCCCAGCGCCCCGACGAGGTTGTCACTGAAGCTTTCTTT
CAQRPDEVVTEAFF